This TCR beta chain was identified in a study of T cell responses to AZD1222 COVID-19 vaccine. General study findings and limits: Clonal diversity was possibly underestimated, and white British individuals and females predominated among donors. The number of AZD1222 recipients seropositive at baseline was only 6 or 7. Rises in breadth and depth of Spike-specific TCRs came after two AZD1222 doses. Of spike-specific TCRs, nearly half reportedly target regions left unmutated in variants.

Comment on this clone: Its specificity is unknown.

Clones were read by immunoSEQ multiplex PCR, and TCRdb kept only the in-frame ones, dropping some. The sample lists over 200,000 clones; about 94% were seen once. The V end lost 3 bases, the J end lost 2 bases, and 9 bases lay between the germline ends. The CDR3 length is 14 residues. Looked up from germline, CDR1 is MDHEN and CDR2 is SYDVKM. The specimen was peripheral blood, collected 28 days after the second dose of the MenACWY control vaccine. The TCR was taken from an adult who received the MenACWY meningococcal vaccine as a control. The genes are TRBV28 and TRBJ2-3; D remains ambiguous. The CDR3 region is CASSLPRPTDTQYF. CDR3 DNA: TGTGCCAGCAGTTTGCCACGACCCACAGATACGCAGTATTTT.